The 24 T cell receptor beta chains below all came from one sample that was sequenced in a study of technical replicates of blood from a few donors. Using immunoSEQ multiplex PCR, the repertoire was profiled, and TCRdb retains in-frame clones only, with some absent. The sample consists of about 100,000 clones, roughly 95% of them appearing once. Sequenced material: T cells isolated from PBMCs. The receptors stem from a human donor in good health.

This chain joins TRBV28 and TRBJ2-4; 10 bases map to TRBD2. Losses at the gene ends were 6 bases for V and 4 bases for J; bases not matched to a gene: 15. This CDR3 has 18 residues. Germline assignment: CDR1 MDHEN and CDR2 SYDVKM. The CDR3 is CASSLRYLAGVEKNIQYF. CDR3 in DNA: TGTGCCAGCAGCCTTAGATACCTAGCGGGAGTGGAAAAAAACATTCAGTACTTC.

V and J are TRBV11-2 and TRBJ2-3, with D possibly matching TRBD2 (5 bases). Per the germline V gene, CDR1 is SGHAT and CDR2 is FQNNGV. This CDR3 is 14 amino acids long. The germline V and J ends were trimmed by 3 bases and 0 bases, with 7 bases remaining between them. CDR3 DNA: TGTGCCAGCAGCTTTCTAGCTAGCACAGATACGCAGTATTTT. It encodes CASSFLASTDTQYF. Based on the CDR3 plus reference TRBV11-2 and TRBJ2-3, the full variable domain is EAGVAQSPRYKIIEKRQSVAFWCNPISGHATLYWYQQILGQGPKLLIQFQNNGVVDDSQLPKDRFSAERLKGVDSTLKIQPAKLEDSAVYLCASSFLASTDTQYFGPGTRLTVL.

CDR3 DNA sequence: TGTGCCAGCAGCCGGACAGAAGCCTACGAGCAGTACTTC. It encodes CASSRTEAYEQYF. The chain uses TRBV11-2 and TRBJ2-7; D is possibly TRBD1 (6 bases). Trimming shortened V by 5 bases and J by 2 bases, and 10 bases separated the two germline ends. The CDR3 sequence is 13 residues long. Germline V CDR1 and CDR2: SGHAT, FQNNGV. The full variable domain, with the rest looked up from reference TRBV11-2 and TRBJ2-7, is EAGVAQSPRYKIIEKRQSVAFWCNPISGHATLYWYQQILGQGPKLLIQFQNNGVVDDSQLPKDRFSAERLKGVDSTLKIQPAKLEDSAVYLCASSRTEAYEQYFGPGTRLTVT.

The chain is built from TRBV7-9 and TRBJ1-2; 7 bases line up with TRBD1. Trimming at V came to 6 bases and at J to 4 bases, leaving 5 bases not matched to a gene. The germline V gene has CDR1 SEHNR and CDR2 FQNEAQ (reference sequence). The CDR3 consists of 13 residues. This CDR3 reads CASRPGTAYGYTF. The CDR3 DNA reads TGTGCCAGCAGGCCAGGGACAGCCTATGGCTACACCTTC.

The chain links TRBV7-8 to TRBJ1-5; tentatively, D is TRBD1 (6 bases). CDR1 SGHVS and CDR2 FQNEAQ come from the germline V gene. The length of the CDR3 is 17 residues. V shed 5 bases and J shed 2 bases, with 19 bases lying between them. The CDR3 DNA follows: TGTGCCAGCAGCCAAGGATTGTCGGGGGGCCGCAATCAGCCCCAGCATTTT. Protein sequence: CASSQGLSGGRNQPQHF.

The chain has TRBV28 and TRBJ2-7; TRBD2 might be the D (7 bases). The CDR3 spans 13 residues. Trimming took off 11 bases at V and 6 bases at J, with 20 bases between the two ends. Per the germline V gene, CDR1 is MDHEN and CDR2 is SYDVKM. CDR3 residues: CAVLGGEQFEQYF. CDR3 DNA sequence: TGTGCCGTTTTAGGGGGGGAGCAGTTCGAGCAGTACTTC.

This chain uses TRBV7-3 with TRBJ2-7; TRBD2 might be the D (7 bases). CDR1 and CDR2 (germline): SGHTA, FQGTGA. CDR3 length equals 14 residues. V was shortened by 2 bases and J by 1 base, with 9 bases between the two germline ends. CDR3 sequence reads: CASSLGRGSYEQYF. Written as DNA, the CDR3 is TGTGCCAGCAGCTTAGGGAGGGGGTCCTACGAGCAGTACTTC.

The chain employs TRBV2 and TRBJ1-2, with TRBD1 matching over 11 bases. Unmatched junction bases numbered 8, after V lost 4 bases and J lost 7 bases. Germline V CDR1 and CDR2: SNHLY, FYNNEI. CDR3 length equals 15 residues. The CDR3 DNA sequence: TGTGCCAGCAGTGCGGCCGGGACAGGGGGTTCTGGCTACACCTTC. Translated, it gives CASSAAGTGGSGYTF.

V is TRBV27 and J is TRBJ2-3; TRBD1 might be the D (6 bases). Germline V gives CDR1 MNHEY, CDR2 SMNVEV (reference sequence). The germline V and J ends were trimmed by 4 bases and 2 bases, with 16 bases remaining between them. The CDR3 spans 16 residues. Here the CDR3 DNA reads TGTGCCAGCAGTTATGACTTCGAGGGGGACACAGATACGCAGTATTTT. Its protein is CASSYDFEGDTDTQYF.

The chain joins TRBV5-1 to TRBJ2-1; 10 nucleotides agree with TRBD1. The CDR3 extends over 15 amino acids. Trimming took 3 bases from V and 8 from J; bases not matched to a gene: 8. Germline V gene data show CDR1 as SGHRS and CDR2 as YFSETQ. The CDR3 nucleotides are TGCGCCAGCAGCTCGACAGGGGGCATCGGCGATGAGCAGTTCTTC. Protein sequence: CASSSTGGIGDEQFF.

This chain connects TRBV2 to TRBJ1-1, with a tentative D call TRBD1 (5 bases). CDR1 and CDR2 from the germline V gene are SNHLY and FYNNEI. This CDR3 spans 13 amino acids. V lost 1 base to trimming and J lost 4 bases, with 7 bases between them. The CDR3 here is CASSEGRGTEAFF. The CDR3 DNA is TGTGCCAGCAGTGAAGGAAGGGGCACTGAAGCTTTCTTT.

V gene TRBV4-1 combines with J gene TRBJ2-1, with 11 nucleotides matching TRBD2. V lost 2 bases, J lost 9 bases, and 12 bases stayed unmatched. There are 17 residues in the CDR3. Germline V lookup: CDR1 MGHRA, CDR2 YSYEKL. The CDR3 here is CASSQSQIAGGLSEQFF. As DNA, the CDR3 is TGCGCCAGCAGCCAAAGTCAAATAGCGGGGGGGCTTAGTGAGCAGTTCTTC.

V gene TRBV27 combines with J gene TRBJ2-1, with TRBD2 matching over 8 bases. CDR3 length: 16 amino acids. Losses at the gene ends were 2 bases for V and 4 bases for J; bases not matched to a gene: 7. Looked up from germline, CDR1 is MNHEY and CDR2 is SMNVEV (reference sequence). For the CDR3, the DNA is TGTGCCAGCAGTTTAAGGGGCGGGAGGTCGTACAATGAGCAGTTCTTC. The encoded protein is CASSLRGGRSYNEQFF.

The chain employs TRBV28 and TRBJ2-7; 9 bases agree with TRBD1. Germline V CDR1 and CDR2: MDHEN, SYDVKM. The CDR3 runs 16 residues. V lost 4 bases, J lost 4 bases, and 11 bases stayed unmatched. The CDR3 region has the DNA TGTGCCAGCAGTTCGCCCCGGACAGGGGCGATATACGAGCAGTACTTC. This translates into CASSSPRTGAIYEQYF.

The chain combines TRBV7-2 with TRBJ2-3; no definite D call. The CDR3 is 16 residues long. Trimming removed 2 bases from V and 1 base from J, with 13 bases in between. Germline loops: CDR1 SGHTA, CDR2 FQGNSA. DNA for the CDR3: TGTGCCAGCAGCTTATTGTCTATATCGGGCACAGATACGCAGTATTTT. Translation gives CASSLLSISGTDTQYF.

This clone was seen once. The J gene is TRBJ1-2, the V gene TRBV2; D is perhaps TRBD1 (5 bases). The CDR3 runs 17 residues. Germline loops: CDR1 SNHLY, CDR2 FYNNEI. V lost 6 bases to trimming and J lost 4 bases, with 24 bases between them. The CDR3 sequence: CASSLTPGLDYFYGYTF. In DNA form, the CDR3 reads TGTGCCAGCAGCCTCACCCCGGGACTAGACTACTTCTATGGCTACACCTTC.

The rearrangement links TRBV5-1 to TRBJ2-7, with D possibly TRBD1 on 6 matching bases. CDR1 is SGHRS, CDR2 YFSETQ, per germline. This CDR3 region has 15 residues. Trimming left V 1 base short and J 5 bases short, with 16 bases between. The CDR3 bases are TGCGCCAGCAGCTTGTGGGCAGGGGCGAACGACGAGCAGTACTTC. Translated, it gives CASSLWAGANDEQYF.

This sequence joins TRBV11-2 and TRBJ1-3; tentative D call: TRBD1 (5 bases). V lost 0 bases and J 1 base, leaving 10 bases between the germline ends. The CDR3 contains 16 residues. CDR1 and CDR2 (germline): SGHAT, FQNNGV. CDR3 protein: CASSLDGAGSGNTIYF. The CDR3 DNA is TGTGCCAGCAGCTTAGATGGGGCAGGTTCTGGAAACACCATATATTTT.

J is TRBJ2-1 and V is TRBV13, with 8 bases that match TRBD2. J gave up 3 bases and V 5 bases, and 0 bases lay outside the gene matches. Germline V CDR1 and CDR2: PRHDT, FYEKMQ (reference sequence). The CDR3 covers 13 residues. CDR3 in amino acids: CASSRGGYNEQFF. The CDR3 nucleotides read TGTGCCAGCAGCCGGGGGGGCTACAATGAGCAGTTCTTC. Full variable domain (outside the CDR3, taken from reference TRBV13 and TRBJ2-1): AAGVIQSPRHLIKEKRETATLKCYPIPRHDTVYWYQQGPGQDPQFLISFYEKMQSDKGSIPDRFSAQQFSDYHSELNMSSLELGDSALYFCASSRGGYNEQFFGPGTRLTVL.

V and J are TRBV19 and TRBJ1-6; D is undetermined. Looked up from germline, CDR1 is LNHDA and CDR2 is SQIVND (reference sequence). Trimming shortened V by 5 bases and J by 9 bases, and 17 bases separated the two germline ends. This CDR3 region has 15 residues. CDR3 in DNA: TGTGCCAGTAGTCCAAGCGCGGGTATGGTTTCACCCCTCCACTTT. Translating gives CASSPSAGMVSPLHF.

The V gene is TRBV5-1, the J gene TRBJ1-2, with 9 bases fitting TRBD1. The CDR3 spans 16 residues. Germline CDR1 is SGHRS and CDR2 is YFSETQ. V shed 4 bases and J 8 bases; nucleotides not matched to a gene: 15. DNA for the CDR3: TGCGCCAGCAGCCCCCAGCCGGGACAGGGTACAGAGGGCTACACCTTC. It codes for CASSPQPGQGTEGYTF.

The chain has TRBV4-1 and TRBJ1-1; TRBD1 might be the D (5 bases). Germline V lookup: CDR1 MGHRA, CDR2 YSYEKL. This CDR3 is built from 16 residues. The V end was cut by 1 base, the J end by 1 base, with 13 bases between. The CDR3 DNA sequence: TGCGCCAGCAGCCAAGCGAAAGGACATCCGAACACTGAAGCTTTCTTT. Its protein is CASSQAKGHPNTEAFF.

This clone is a singleton in its sample. The rearrangement joins TRBV7-3 to TRBJ1-5; D ambiguous. The CDR3 runs to 13 residues. Trimming left V 5 bases short and J 4 bases short, with 9 bases between. CDR1 is SGHTA, CDR2 FQGTGA, per germline. This CDR3 reads CASSQNNNQPQHF. In DNA, the CDR3 is TGTGCCAGCAGCCAAAACAATAATCAGCCCCAGCATTTT.

The V gene is TRBV5-4, the J gene TRBJ2-4, with 7 positions matching TRBD2. The CDR3 extends over 16 amino acids. Germline V gives CDR1 SGHNT, CDR2 YYREEE (reference sequence). Germline trimming cut 3 bases from V and 7 bases from J; bases unmatched to any gene: 13. In nucleotides, the CDR3 is TGTGCCAGCAGCTCCGGGACTACGGGTCCCTCCAACATTCAGTACTTC. Its translation is CASSSGTTGPSNIQYF.